Listed below are T cell receptor beta chains from one sample, sequenced in a study of graft-versus-host responses after intestinal transplantation. For these TCRs, the target antigens are not known. This table comes from immunoSEQ multiplex PCR, and its TCRdb copy is limited to in-frame clones, with some not included. The sample yields 90,000 to 120,000 clones, roughly 87% seen once. The input for sequencing was unstimulated CD4+ T cells sorted from spleen or lymph node cells, taken before intestinal transplant. The receptors shown here come from a human donor who received an intestinal transplant. Both conserved end residues are part of each CDR3. A D gene is named only where the DNA matches it firmly. Only some rows state a clone size, as once, few, many or a class for expanded clones.

d_call	v_call	clone_size	j_call	cdr3_nt	cdr3_aa
NA	TRBV15	once	TRBJ2-1	TGTGCCACCAGCAGAGACGATCCGGCAAACAACAATGAGCAGTTCTTC	CATSRDDPANNNEQFF
NA	TRBV5-1	few	TRBJ2-1	TGCGCCAGCAGCTTGGTAGGGTTCAGCTCCTACAATGAGCAGTTCTTC	CASSLVGFSSYNEQFF
TRBD1	TRBV6-1	NA	TRBJ1-2	TGTGCCAGCAGAACAGGACAGGGGAACTATGGCTACACCTTC	CASRTGQGNYGYTF
NA	TRBV5-1	few	TRBJ2-5	TGCGCCAGCAGCCTCGGACTAACGGGGGAGACCCAGTACTTC	CASSLGLTGETQYF
NA	TRBV19	once	TRBJ2-1	TGTGCCAGTAGTATTTTGGGTTCCGGGGATGAGCAGTTCTTC	CASSILGSGDEQFF
NA	TRBV5-6	NA	TRBJ1-5	TGTGCCAGCAGCTTATATGGGTTTGGGGGTCAGCCCCAGCATTTT	CASSLYGFGGQPQHF
TRBD2	TRBV5-1	NA	TRBJ2-1	TGCGCCAGCAGCCCCAGGGCGGGAGAGTCAAATGAGCAGTTCTTC	CASSPRAGESNEQFF
NA	TRBV2	NA	TRBJ2-7	TGTGCCAGCAGTTTAGATAGGGGCGAGCAGTACTTC	CASSLDRGEQYF
NA	TRBV5-4	NA	TRBJ2-2	TGTGCCAGCAGCTTCGTACAGGGAAACACCGGGGAGCTGTTTTTT	CASSFVQGNTGELFF
NA	TRBV11-1	few	TRBJ1-2	TGTGCCAGCAGCGGGAATACCTACTATGGCTACACCTTC	CASSGNTYYGYTF
NA	TRBV10-1	NA	TRBJ1-2	TGCGCCAGCAGTGAGAACCCAAAACCCGAGGGGAAGGAAGGCTACACCTTC	CASSENPKPEGKEGYTF
TRBD1	TRBV6-5	few	TRBJ1-6	TGTGCCAGCAGTGACGACAGGGTTATTTCACCCCTCCACTTT	CASSDDRVISPLHF
NA	TRBV28	NA	TRBJ2-5	TGTGCCAGCAGTTTCGTAGGGGCTTCAGGGGTTAAGACCCAGTACTTC	CASSFVGASGVKTQYF
NA	TRBV6-1	NA	TRBJ2-3	TGTGCCAGCAGTCGTGACCAAGATACGCAGTATTTT	CASSRDQDTQYF
TRBD2	TRBV5-6	NA	TRBJ2-2	TGTGCCAGCAGCCCCCTAGCGGGGGCGGGCACCGGGGAGCTGTTTTTT	CASSPLAGAGTGELFF
NA	TRBV5-4	NA	TRBJ2-3	TGTGCCAGCAGGCAAGAAGGGTCGGGGACTAGCACAGATACGCAGTATTTT	CASRQEGSGTSTDTQYF
NA	TRBV28	NA	TRBJ2-7	TGTGCCAGCAGGGGGCCACTCACTGCTATACGGGAGCAGTACTTC	CASRGPLTAIREQYF
TRBD2	TRBV2	NA	TRBJ2-3	TGTGCCAGCAGACTACTAGCGGGGGGGCCGACGCAGTATTTT	CASRLLAGGPTQYF
NA	TRBV16	NA	TRBJ2-7	TGTGCCAGCAGCCAATTCCACGGATCCTACGAGCAGTACTTC	CASSQFHGSYEQYF
TRBD1	TRBV2	NA	TRBJ1-4	TGTGCCAGCAGAGAGGACAGGGAAAACGAAAAACTGTTTTTT	CASREDRENEKLFF
NA	TRBV11-2	NA	TRBJ2-3	TGTGCCAGCAGCTGGGGCGGGAGCACAGATACGCAGTATTTT	CASSWGGSTDTQYF
NA	TRBV6-1	NA	TRBJ2-7	TGTGCCAGCAGCACCTTGGGACACCAAAGCGGTGAGCAGTACTTC	CASSTLGHQSGEQYF
NA	TRBV9	NA	TRBJ1-1	TGTGCCAGCAGCGTAACCTCGTACACTGAAGCTTTCTTT	CASSVTSYTEAFF
TRBD1	TRBV10-3	once	TRBJ2-7	TGTGCCATCAGTGGCCGACAGGGCGTCTCCTACGAGCAGTACTTC	CAISGRQGVSYEQYF
TRBD2	TRBV19	NA	TRBJ2-3	TGTGCCACCCAGACTAGCGGGAGTGGAGATACGCAGTATTTT	CATQTSGSGDTQYF
TRBD1	TRBV6-5	NA	TRBJ1-1	TGTGCCAGCAGTTACCCCGGACAGGGTAACACTGAAGCTTTCTTT	CASSYPGQGNTEAFF
TRBD1	TRBV5-1	NA	TRBJ2-7	TGCGCCAGCAGCTTGGGATGGACAGGGGAAGGGGTGCAGTACTTC	CASSLGWTGEGVQYF
TRBD1	TRBV7-9	NA	TRBJ1-6	TGTGCCAGCAGCTTTACAGGGGGCGATTCACCCCTCCACTTT	CASSFTGGDSPLHF
NA	TRBV12-5	few	TRBJ2-5	TGTGCTAGTGGTTTGTCTACAGGTGAAGAGACCCAGTACTTC	CASGLSTGEETQYF
TRBD2	TRBV10-1	NA	TRBJ2-5	TGCGCCAGCAGTGACCGACTAGCGGAGGGGACCCAGTACTTC	CASSDRLAEGTQYF
NA	TRBV11-2	NA	TRBJ2-1	TGTGCCAGCAGCTTGGGGGTGGTTAGCCATGGGGAGCAGTTCTTC	CASSLGVVSHGEQFF
NA	TRBV6-6	once	TRBJ2-7	TGTGCCAGCAGTTACCGCAACCAAGGGCTGGCCTACGAGCAGTACTTC	CASSYRNQGLAYEQYF
NA	TRBV2	NA	TRBJ2-2	TGTGCCAGCAGTGAAGCGAGAGGGACCCCGAACACCGGGGAGCTGTTTTTT	CASSEARGTPNTGELFF
TRBD1	TRBV6-5	NA	TRBJ1-2	TGTGCCAGCAACGCCGGGACAGGGGACTATGGCTACACCTTC	CASNAGTGDYGYTF
NA	TRBV18	NA	TRBJ1-1	TGTGCCAGCTCACCGGGGGACACGGACACTGAAGCTTTCTTT	CASSPGDTDTEAFF